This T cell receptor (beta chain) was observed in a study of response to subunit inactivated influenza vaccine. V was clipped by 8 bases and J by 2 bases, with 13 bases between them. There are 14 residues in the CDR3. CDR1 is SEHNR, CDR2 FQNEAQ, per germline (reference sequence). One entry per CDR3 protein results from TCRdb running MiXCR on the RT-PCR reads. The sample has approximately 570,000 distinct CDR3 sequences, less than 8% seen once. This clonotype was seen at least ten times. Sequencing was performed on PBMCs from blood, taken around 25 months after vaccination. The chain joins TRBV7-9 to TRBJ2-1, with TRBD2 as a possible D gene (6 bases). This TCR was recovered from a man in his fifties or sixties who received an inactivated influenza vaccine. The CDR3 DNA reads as TGTGCCAGCGCGAGGGACTCAGCCTACAATGAGCAGTTCTTC. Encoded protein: CASARDSAYNEQFF.